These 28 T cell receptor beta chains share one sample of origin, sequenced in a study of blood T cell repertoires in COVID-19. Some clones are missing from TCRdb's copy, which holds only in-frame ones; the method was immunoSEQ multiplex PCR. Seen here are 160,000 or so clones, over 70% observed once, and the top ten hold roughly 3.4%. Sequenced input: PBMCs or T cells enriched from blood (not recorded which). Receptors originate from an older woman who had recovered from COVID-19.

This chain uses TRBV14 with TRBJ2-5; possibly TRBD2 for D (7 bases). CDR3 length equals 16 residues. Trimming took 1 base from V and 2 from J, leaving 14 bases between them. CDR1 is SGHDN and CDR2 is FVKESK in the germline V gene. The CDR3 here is CASSQGWGGRQETQYF. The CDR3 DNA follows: TGTGCCAGCAGCCAAGGCTGGGGGGGCAGACAAGAGACCCAGTACTTC.

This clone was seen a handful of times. The CDR3 region has the DNA TGTGCCATCAGTACAGGGAATAATTCACCCCTCCACTTT. Encoded protein: CAISTGNNSPLHF. The rearrangement links TRBV10-3 to TRBJ1-6, with D tentatively TRBD1 (6 bases). The V end lost 5 bases, the J end lost 5 bases, and 7 bases lay between the germline ends. Germline V CDR1 and CDR2: ENHRY, SYGVKD. CDR3 length: 13 amino acids.

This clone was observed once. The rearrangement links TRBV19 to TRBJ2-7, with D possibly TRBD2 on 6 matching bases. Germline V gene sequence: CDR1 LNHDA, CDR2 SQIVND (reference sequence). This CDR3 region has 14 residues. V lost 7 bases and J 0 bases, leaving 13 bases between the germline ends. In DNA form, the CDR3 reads TGTGCCAGTATGGGGGGACGAAGCTCCTACGAGCAGTACTTC. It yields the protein CASMGGRSSYEQYF.

The CDR3 sequence is CASSSGDRAYATNEKLFF. CDR3 sequence (DNA): TGCGCCAGCAGCTCGGGGGACAGGGCCTATGCAACTAATGAAAAACTGTTTTTT. The chain links TRBV5-1 to TRBJ1-4; 9 bases match TRBD1. CDR1 is SGHRS and CDR2 is YFSETQ in the germline V gene. The CDR3 length is 18 residues. Losses at the gene ends were 3 bases for V and 0 bases for J; bases not matched to a gene: 9.

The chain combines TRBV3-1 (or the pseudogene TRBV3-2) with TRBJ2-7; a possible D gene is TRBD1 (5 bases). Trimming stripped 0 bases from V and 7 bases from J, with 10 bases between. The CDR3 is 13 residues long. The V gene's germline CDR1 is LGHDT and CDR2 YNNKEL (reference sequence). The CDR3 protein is CASSQERTREQYF. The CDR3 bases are TGTGCCAGCAGCCAAGAAAGGACAAGGGAGCAGTACTTC.

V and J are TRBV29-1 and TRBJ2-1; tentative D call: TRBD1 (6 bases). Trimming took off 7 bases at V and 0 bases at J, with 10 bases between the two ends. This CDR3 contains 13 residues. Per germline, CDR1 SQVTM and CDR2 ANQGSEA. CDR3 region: CSGTGSSYNEQFF. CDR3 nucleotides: TGCAGCGGTACAGGGAGCTCCTACAATGAGCAGTTCTTC.

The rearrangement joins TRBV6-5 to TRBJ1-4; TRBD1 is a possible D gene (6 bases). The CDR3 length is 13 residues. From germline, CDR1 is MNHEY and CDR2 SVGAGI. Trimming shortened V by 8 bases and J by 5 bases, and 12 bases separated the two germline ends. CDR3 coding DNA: TGTGCCAGCCTTAGGGGGGGAAATGAAAAACTGTTTTTT. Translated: CASLRGGNEKLFF.

The CDR3 region has the DNA TGCGCCAGCAGACAAACGGGGGGTGGTGAGCAGTTCTTC. Its protein product is CASRQTGGGEQFF. The J gene is TRBJ2-1, the V gene TRBV10-2, with 7 bases that match TRBD2. The length of the CDR3 is 13 residues. CDR1 is WSHSY, CDR2 SAAADI, per germline. V gave up 6 bases and J gave up 9 bases; unmatched junction bases: 8.

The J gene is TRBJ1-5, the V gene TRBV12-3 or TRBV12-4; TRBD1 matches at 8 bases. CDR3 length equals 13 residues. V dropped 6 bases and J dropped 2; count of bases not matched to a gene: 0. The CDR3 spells CASRTGGNQPQHF. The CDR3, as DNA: TGTGCCAGCAGGACAGGGGGCAATCAGCCCCAGCATTTT.

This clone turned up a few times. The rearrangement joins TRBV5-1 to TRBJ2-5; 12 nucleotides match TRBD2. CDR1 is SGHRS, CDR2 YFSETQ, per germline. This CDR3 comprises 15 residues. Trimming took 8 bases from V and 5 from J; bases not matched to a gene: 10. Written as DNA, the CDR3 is TGCGCCAGTATTCCTAGCGGGGGGGCCTATGAGACCCAGTACTTC. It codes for CASIPSGGAYETQYF.

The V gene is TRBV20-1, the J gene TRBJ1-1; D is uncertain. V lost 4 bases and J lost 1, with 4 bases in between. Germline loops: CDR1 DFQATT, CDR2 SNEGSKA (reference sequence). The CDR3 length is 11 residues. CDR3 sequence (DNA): TGCAGTGCTATACAGAACACTGAAGCTTTCTTT. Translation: CSAIQNTEAFF.

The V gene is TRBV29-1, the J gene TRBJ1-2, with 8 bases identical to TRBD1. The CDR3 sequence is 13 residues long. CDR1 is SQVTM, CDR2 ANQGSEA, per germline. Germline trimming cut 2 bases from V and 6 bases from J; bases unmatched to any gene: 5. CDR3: CSVESQGAHGYTF. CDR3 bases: TGCAGCGTTGAAAGTCAGGGGGCGCATGGCTACACCTTC.

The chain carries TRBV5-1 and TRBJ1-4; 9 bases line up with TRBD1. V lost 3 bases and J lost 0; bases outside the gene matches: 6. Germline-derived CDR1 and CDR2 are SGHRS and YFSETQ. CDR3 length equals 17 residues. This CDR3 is CASSSQGQGATNEKLFF. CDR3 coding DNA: TGCGCCAGCAGCTCACAGGGACAGGGCGCAACTAATGAAAAACTGTTTTTT.

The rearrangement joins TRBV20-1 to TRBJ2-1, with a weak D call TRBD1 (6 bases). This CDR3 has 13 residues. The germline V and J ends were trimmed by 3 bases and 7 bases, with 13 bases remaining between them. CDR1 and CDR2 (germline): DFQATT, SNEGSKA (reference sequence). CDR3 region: CSASRTGFNEQFF. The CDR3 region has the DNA TGCAGTGCTAGTCGAACAGGGTTTAATGAGCAGTTCTTC.

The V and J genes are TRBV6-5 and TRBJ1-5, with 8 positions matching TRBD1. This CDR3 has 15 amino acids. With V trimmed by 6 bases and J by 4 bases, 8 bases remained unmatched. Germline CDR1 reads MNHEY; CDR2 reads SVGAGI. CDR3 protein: CASRPDRGWNQPQHF. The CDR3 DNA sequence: TGTGCCAGCAGACCCGACAGGGGTTGGAATCAGCCCCAGCATTTT.

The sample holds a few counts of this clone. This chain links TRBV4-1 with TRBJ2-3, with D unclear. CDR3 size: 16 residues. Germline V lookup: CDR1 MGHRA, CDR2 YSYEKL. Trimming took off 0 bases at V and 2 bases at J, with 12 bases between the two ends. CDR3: CASSQDLNFNTDTQYF. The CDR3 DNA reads TGCGCCAGCAGCCAAGATCTGAACTTCAACACAGATACGCAGTATTTT.

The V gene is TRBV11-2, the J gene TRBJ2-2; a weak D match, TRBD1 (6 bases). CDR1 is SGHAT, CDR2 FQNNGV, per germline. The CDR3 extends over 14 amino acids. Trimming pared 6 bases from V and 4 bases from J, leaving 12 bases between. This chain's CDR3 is CASSYGQFTGELFF. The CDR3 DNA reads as TGTGCCAGCAGTTACGGACAGTTCACCGGGGAGCTGTTTTTT.

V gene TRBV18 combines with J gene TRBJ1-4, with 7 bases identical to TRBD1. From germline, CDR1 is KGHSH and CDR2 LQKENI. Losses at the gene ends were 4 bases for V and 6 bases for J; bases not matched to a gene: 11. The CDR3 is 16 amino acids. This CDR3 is CASSQNARTGDEKLFF. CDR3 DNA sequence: TGTGCCAGCTCACAAAATGCAAGAACAGGGGATGAAAAACTGTTTTTT. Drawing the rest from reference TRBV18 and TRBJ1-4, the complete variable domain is NAGVMQNPRHLVRRRGQEARLRCSPMKGHSHVYWYRQLPEEGLKFMVYLQKENIIDESGMPKERFSAEFPKEGPSILRIQQVVRGDSAAYFCASSQNARTGDEKLFFGSGTQLSVL.

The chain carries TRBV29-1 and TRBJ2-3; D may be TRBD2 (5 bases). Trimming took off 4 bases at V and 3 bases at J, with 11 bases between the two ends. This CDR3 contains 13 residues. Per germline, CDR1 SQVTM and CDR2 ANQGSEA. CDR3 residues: CSVAVARTDTQYF. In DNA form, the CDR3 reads TGCAGCGTTGCGGTAGCGAGAACAGATACGCAGTATTTT.

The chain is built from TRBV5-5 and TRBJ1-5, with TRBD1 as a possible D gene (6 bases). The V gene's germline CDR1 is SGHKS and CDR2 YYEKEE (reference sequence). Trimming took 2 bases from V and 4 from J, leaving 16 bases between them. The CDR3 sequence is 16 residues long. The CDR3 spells CASSLLPTGSNQPQHF. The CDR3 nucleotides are TGTGCCAGCAGCTTACTCCCTACAGGGAGTAATCAGCCCCAGCATTTT.

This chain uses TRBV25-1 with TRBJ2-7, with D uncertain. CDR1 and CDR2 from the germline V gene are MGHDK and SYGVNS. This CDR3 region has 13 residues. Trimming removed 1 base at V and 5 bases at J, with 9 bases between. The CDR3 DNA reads TGTGCCAGCAGTGAATCGCTGGTAGACGAGCAGTACTTC. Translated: CASSESLVDEQYF.

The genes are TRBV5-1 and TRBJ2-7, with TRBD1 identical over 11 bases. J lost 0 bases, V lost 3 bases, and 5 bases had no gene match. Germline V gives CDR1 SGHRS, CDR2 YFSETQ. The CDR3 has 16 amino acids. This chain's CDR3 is CASSWDGTGGSYEQYF. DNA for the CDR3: TGCGCCAGCAGCTGGGACGGGACAGGGGGCTCCTACGAGCAGTACTTC.

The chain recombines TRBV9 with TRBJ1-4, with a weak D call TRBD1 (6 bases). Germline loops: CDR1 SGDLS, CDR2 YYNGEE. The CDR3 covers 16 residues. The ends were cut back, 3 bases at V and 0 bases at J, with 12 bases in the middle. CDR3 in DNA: TGTGCCAGCAGCGCGACGACAGGAGCAACTAATGAAAAACTGTTTTTT. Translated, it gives CASSATTGATNEKLFF.

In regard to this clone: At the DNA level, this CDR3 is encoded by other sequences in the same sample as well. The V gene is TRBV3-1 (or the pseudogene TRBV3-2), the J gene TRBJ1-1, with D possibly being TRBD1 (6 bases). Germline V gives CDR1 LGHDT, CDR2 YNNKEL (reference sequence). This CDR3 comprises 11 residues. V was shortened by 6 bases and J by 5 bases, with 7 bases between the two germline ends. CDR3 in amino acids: CASRGGTEAFF. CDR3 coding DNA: TGTGCCAGCAGAGGGGGTACTGAAGCTTTCTTT.

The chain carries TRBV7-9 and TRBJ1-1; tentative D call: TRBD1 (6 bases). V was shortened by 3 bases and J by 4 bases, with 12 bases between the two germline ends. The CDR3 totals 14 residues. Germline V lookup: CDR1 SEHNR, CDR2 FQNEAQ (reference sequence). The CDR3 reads CASSFVTGFTEAFF. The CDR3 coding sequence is TGTGCCAGCAGCTTCGTTACAGGGTTCACTGAAGCTTTCTTT.

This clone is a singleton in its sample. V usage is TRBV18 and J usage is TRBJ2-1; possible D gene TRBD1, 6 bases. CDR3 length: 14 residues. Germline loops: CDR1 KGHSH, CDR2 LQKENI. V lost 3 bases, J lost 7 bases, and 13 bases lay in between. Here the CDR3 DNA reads TGTGCCAGCTCACCCCAGGGGACGGAGAATGAGCAGTTCTTC. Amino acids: CASSPQGTENEQFF.

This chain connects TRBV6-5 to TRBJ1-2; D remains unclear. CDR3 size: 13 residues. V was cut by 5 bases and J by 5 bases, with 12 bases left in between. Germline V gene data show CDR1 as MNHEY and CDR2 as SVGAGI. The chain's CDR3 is CASSPEVGYGYTF. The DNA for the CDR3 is TGTGCCAGCAGTCCCGAGGTCGGGTATGGCTACACCTTC.

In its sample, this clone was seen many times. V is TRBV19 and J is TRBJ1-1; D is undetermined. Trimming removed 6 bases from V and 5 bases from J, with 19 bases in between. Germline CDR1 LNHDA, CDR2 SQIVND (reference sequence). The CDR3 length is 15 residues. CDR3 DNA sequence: TGTGCCAGTAGACCGTTGGCGGGGATGGAGACTGAAGCTTTCTTT. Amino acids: CASRPLAGMETEAFF.